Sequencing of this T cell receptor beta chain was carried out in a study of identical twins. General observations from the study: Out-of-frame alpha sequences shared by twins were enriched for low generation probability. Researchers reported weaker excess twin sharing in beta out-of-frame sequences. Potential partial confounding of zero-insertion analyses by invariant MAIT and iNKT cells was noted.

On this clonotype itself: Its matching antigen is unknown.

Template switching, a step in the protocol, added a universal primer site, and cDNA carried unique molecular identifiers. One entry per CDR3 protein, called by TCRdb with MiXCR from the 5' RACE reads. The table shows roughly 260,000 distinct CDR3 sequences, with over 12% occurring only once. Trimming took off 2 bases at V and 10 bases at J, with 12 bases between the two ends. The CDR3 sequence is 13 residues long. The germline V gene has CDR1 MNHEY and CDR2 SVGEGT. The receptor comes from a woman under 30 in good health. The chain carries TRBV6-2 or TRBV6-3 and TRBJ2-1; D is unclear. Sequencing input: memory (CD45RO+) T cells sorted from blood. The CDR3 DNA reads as TGTGCCAGCAGTTACAACGGATTCGGAGAGCAGTTCTTC. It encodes CASSYNGFGEQFF.